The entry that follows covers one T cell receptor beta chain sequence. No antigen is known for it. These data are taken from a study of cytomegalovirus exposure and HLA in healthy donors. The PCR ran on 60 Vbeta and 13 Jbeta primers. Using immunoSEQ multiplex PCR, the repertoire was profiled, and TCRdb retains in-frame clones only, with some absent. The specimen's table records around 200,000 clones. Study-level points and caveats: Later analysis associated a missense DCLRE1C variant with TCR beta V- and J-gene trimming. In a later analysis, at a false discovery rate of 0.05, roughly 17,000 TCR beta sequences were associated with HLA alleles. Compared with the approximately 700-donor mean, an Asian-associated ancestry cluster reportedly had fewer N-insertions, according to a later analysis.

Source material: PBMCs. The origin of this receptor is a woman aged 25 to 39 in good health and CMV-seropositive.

In DNA, the CDR3 is TGTGCCAGCAGCCTACAGGGTTCGGGCTATTCACCCCTCCACTTT. This codes for CASSLQGSGYSPLHF. This sequence joins TRBV6-5 and TRBJ1-6; D is perhaps TRBD1 (6 bases). The germline CDR1 and CDR2 sequences are MNHEY and SVGAGI. The CDR3 has 15 residues. Trimming removed 6 bases from V and 8 bases from J, with 17 bases in between.